One sample yielded the 7 T cell receptor beta chains listed below, sequenced in a study of blood T cell repertoires in COVID-19. Sequencing was performed with immunoSEQ multiplex PCR; in TCRdb, only in-frame clones are kept and a portion is missing. Altogether about 160,000 clones are present, roughly 88% being singletons, with the ten largest covering 5% to 8.5%. Sequenced sample: PBMCs or T cells enriched from blood (not recorded which). The source is a woman aged 45-65 years who had recovered from COVID-19.

The chain carries TRBV7-9 and TRBJ2-7; tentative D call: TRBD1 (5 bases). Germline values: CDR1 SEHNR, CDR2 FQNEAQ (reference sequence). The CDR3 has 14 residues. The V and J ends lost 4 bases and 2 bases respectively, with 12 bases between them. CDR3 sequence (DNA): TGTGCCAGCAGCTCCTGGACACAGACCTACGAGCAGTACTTC. It translates to CASSSWTQTYEQYF.

The rearrangement joins TRBV3-1 (or the pseudogene TRBV3-2) to TRBJ2-1, with TRBD2 identical over 7 bases. The length of the CDR3 is 15 residues. The germline CDR1 and CDR2 sequences are LGHDT and YNNKEL (reference sequence). The V gene end was trimmed by 4 bases and the J gene end by 1 base; junction bases not matched to a gene: 4. CDR3 loop: CASSRGLDSYNEQFF. CDR3 nucleotides: TGTGCCAGCAGCCGTGGACTAGATTCCTACAATGAGCAGTTCTTC.

This clone was picked up one time. The chain uses TRBV9 and TRBJ1-4; 11 bases line up with TRBD1. The V segment lost 0 bases and the J segment 0 bases; nucleotides outside the gene matches: 13. Germline values: CDR1 SGDLS, CDR2 YYNGEE. The CDR3 is 21 amino acids. This CDR3 is CASSVGRWDRGDESTNEKLFF. CDR3 coding DNA: TGTGCCAGCAGCGTAGGGCGTTGGGACAGGGGGGATGAATCAACTAATGAAAAACTGTTTTTT.

The CDR3 bases are TGCGCCAGCAGCCAAGAAGGCCGGGGTTTTAACGAGCAGTACTTC. This translates into CASSQEGRGFNEQYF. V and J are TRBV4-3 and TRBJ2-7; possible D gene TRBD2, 5 bases. This CDR3 region has 15 residues. The germline V and J ends were trimmed by 0 bases and 5 bases, with 14 bases remaining between them. CDR1 is LGHNA, CDR2 YSLEER, per germline.

This chain uses TRBV6-5 with TRBJ1-5; D gene unclear. This CDR3 region has 16 residues. Germline V gene data show CDR1 as MNHEY and CDR2 as SVGAGI. With 0 bases removed from V and 2 bases from J, the gap between germline ends came to 11 bases. The CDR3 DNA reads TGTGCCAGCAGTTACTCAACGGGATCGGGCAATCAGCCCCAGCATTTT. This codes for CASSYSTGSGNQPQHF.

The chain has TRBV12-3 or TRBV12-4 and TRBJ1-2; D remains ambiguous. The V and J ends lost 2 bases and 3 bases respectively, with 4 bases between them. There are 12 residues in the CDR3. The CDR3 DNA reads TGTGCCAGCAGTTTAACTGACTATGGCTACACCTTC. Translating it yields CASSLTDYGYTF.

The J gene is TRBJ2-5, the V gene TRBV5-4; 8 nucleotides match TRBD2. CDR1 SGHNT and CDR2 YYREEE come from the germline V gene (reference sequence). Germline trimming cut 1 base from V and 3 bases from J; bases unmatched to any gene: 5. This CDR3 is built from 15 residues. The CDR3 sequence: CASSLPGGPKETQYF. In nucleotides, the CDR3 is TGTGCCAGCAGCTTGCCGGGGGGGCCGAAAGAGACCCAGTACTTC.